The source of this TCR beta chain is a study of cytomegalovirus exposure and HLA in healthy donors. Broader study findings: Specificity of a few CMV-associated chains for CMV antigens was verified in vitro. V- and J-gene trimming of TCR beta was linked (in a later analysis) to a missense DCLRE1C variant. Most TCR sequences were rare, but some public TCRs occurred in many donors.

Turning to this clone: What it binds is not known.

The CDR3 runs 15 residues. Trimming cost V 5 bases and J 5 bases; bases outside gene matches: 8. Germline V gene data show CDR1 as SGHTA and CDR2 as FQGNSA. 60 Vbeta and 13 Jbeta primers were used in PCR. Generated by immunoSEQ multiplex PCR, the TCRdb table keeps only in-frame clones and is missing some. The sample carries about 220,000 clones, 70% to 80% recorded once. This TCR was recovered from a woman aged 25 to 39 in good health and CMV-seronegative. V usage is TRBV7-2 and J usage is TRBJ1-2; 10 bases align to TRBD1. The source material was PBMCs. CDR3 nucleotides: TGTGCCAGCAGCGACCGGGACAGGGGACAGTATGGCTACACCTTC. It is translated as CASSDRDRGQYGYTF.